A single sample gave rise to the 13 T cell receptor beta chains below, sequenced in a study of blood T cell repertoires in COVID-19. TCRdb's table, derived via immunoSEQ multiplex PCR, lists solely in-frame clones and lacks some. The sample lists around 25,000 clones; approximately 73% were seen once. The specimen sequenced was peripheral blood. The receptor source for this set is a human donor in a cohort sampled during active or convalescent COVID-19.

This clone occurred a few times. The chain employs TRBV6-2 or TRBV6-3 and TRBJ1-2; D possibly corresponds to TRBD1 (6 bases). The V end lost 5 bases, the J end lost 4 bases, and 14 bases lay between the germline ends. From germline, CDR1 is MNHEY and CDR2 SVGEGT. The CDR3 length is 14 residues. The CDR3 DNA is TGTGCCAGCAGTCCCCAACAGGGACCCTATGGCTACACCTTC. Translation: CASSPQQGPYGYTF.

The chain is built from TRBV12-3 or TRBV12-4 and TRBJ1-4; unclear D gene. This CDR3 has 11 residues. Between the trimmed V and J ends, which lost 5 bases and 6 bases, there was a span of 4 bases. The CDR3, as DNA: TGTGCCAGCAGTATCGATGAAAAACTGTTTTTT. Translating gives CASSIDEKLFF.

This CDR3 is CASSLASGLAGDGTDTQYF. CDR3 DNA: TGTGCCAGCAGCTTAGCGTCAGGACTAGCGGGAGACGGTACGGATACGCAGTATTTT. V usage is TRBV7-2 and J usage is TRBJ2-3; TRBD2 aligns across 13 bases. Germline CDR1 and CDR2: SGHTA and FQGNSA. Trimming cost V 0 bases and J 6 bases; bases outside gene matches: 12. This CDR3 comprises 19 residues.

The chain employs TRBV4-2 and TRBJ2-3; 12 nucleotides line up with TRBD2. The CDR3 runs 17 residues. V gave up 2 bases and J gave up 4 bases; unmatched junction bases: 7. Germline lookup yields CDR1 LGHNA and CDR2 YNFKEQ. This CDR3 is CASSQPSSGGVPDTQYF. The CDR3 DNA sequence: TGTGCCAGCAGCCAACCGTCTAGCGGGGGGGTCCCAGATACGCAGTATTTT.

The chain carries TRBV18 and TRBJ1-2; tentative D call: TRBD1 (5 bases). The V gene lost 1 base and the J gene lost 4 bases, with 10 bases spanning the gap. The CDR3 sequence is 14 residues long. Germline V gene data show CDR1 as KGHSH and CDR2 as LQKENI. In DNA form, the CDR3 reads TGTGCCAGCTCACCACAGGGAAGGGGCTATGGCTACACCTTC. Residues: CASSPQGRGYGYTF.

V and J are TRBV6-5 and TRBJ1-1; 9 nucleotides agree with TRBD1. From germline, CDR1 is MNHEY and CDR2 SVGAGI. CDR3 size: 15 residues. The J segment lost 6 bases and the V segment lost 6 bases, leaving 11 bases of the junction unmatched. DNA of the CDR3: TGTGCCAGCAGGATACCCGGGACAGGGTCTCCTGAAGCTTTCTTT. This gives the protein CASRIPGTGSPEAFF.

This clone has only a few counts. The V call is TRBV7-2, the J call TRBJ2-2; 14 bases map to TRBD2. With V trimmed by 3 bases and J by 5 bases, 8 bases remained unmatched. The CDR3 is 18 amino acids. Looked up from germline, CDR1 is SGHTA and CDR2 is FQGNSA. Written as DNA, the CDR3 is TGTGCCAGCAGCTTTGGGACTAGCGGGAGACGATTAACCGGGGAGCTGTTTTTT. Its translation is CASSFGTSGRRLTGELFF.

This clone showed up many times. The identical CDR3 is also encoded by other nucleotide sequences in the sample. V and J are TRBV29-1 and TRBJ1-2; 7 nucleotides align to TRBD1. The CDR3 contains 11 residues. Germline V lookup: CDR1 SQVTM, CDR2 ANQGSEA. Unmatched junction bases numbered 0, after V lost 3 bases and J lost 5 bases. The CDR3 DNA sequence: TGCAGCGTTGACAGGGGGTATGGCTACACCTTC. It yields the protein CSVDRGYGYTF.

This chain links TRBV5-6 with TRBJ2-4; 7 positions agree with TRBD2. The J segment lost 6 bases and the V segment lost 0 bases, leaving 12 bases of the junction unmatched. The V gene's germline CDR1 is SGHDT and CDR2 YYEEEE. This CDR3 has 17 residues. CDR3 region: CASSLVFWGTGGNIQYF. DNA of the CDR3: TGTGCCAGCAGCTTGGTTTTTTGGGGCACGGGGGGAAACATTCAGTACTTC.

This clone was counted a few times. J is TRBJ2-2 and V is TRBV5-1, with TRBD2 matching 12 bases. This CDR3 has 18 residues. Germline V gene data show CDR1 as SGHRS and CDR2 as YFSETQ. Trimming removed 2 bases from V and 0 bases from J; junction bases left unmatched: 5. The CDR3 coding sequence is TGCGCCAGCAGCTTTAGACTAGCGGGGGCCGCGAACACCGGGGAGCTGTTTTTT. It translates to CASSFRLAGAANTGELFF.

The chain links TRBV5-5 to TRBJ1-2; D not certain. The CDR3 totals 12 residues. Trimming pared 6 bases from V and 5 bases from J, leaving 11 bases between. Germline CDR1 reads SGHKS; CDR2 reads YYEKEE (reference sequence). CDR3 DNA: TGTGCCAGCACCCTTTCGGGGTATGGCTACACCTTC. Its protein is CASTLSGYGYTF.

The chain links TRBV3-1 (or the pseudogene TRBV3-2) to TRBJ2-3, with D perhaps matching TRBD2 (6 bases). V was trimmed by 1 base and J by 10 bases, leaving 18 bases between them. CDR1 and CDR2 (germline): LGHDT, YNNKEL (reference sequence). CDR3 length: 15 residues. CDR3: CASSQGGTGGRPQYF. In DNA, the CDR3 is TGTGCCAGCAGCCAAGGGGGGACTGGAGGTCGACCGCAGTATTTT.

The rearrangement joins TRBV7-8 to TRBJ2-3; D perhaps matches TRBD1 (7 bases). The CDR3 contains 20 residues. Germline lookup yields CDR1 SGHVS and CDR2 FQNEAQ. V was trimmed by 3 bases and J by 1 base, leaving 26 bases between them. The chain's CDR3 is CASSFGGGAGFRKGTDTQYF. As DNA, the CDR3 is TGTGCCAGCAGCTTTGGAGGGGGCGCGGGGTTTCGAAAAGGCACAGATACGCAGTATTTT.